The 16 T cell receptor beta chains presented below share a single source sample, sequenced in a study of T cells in Graves' hyperthyroidism and ophthalmopathy. Authors of the study amplified TCR beta CDR3 regions from RNA transcripts. The HTBI primer set drove a first-round RT-PCR of the TCR CDR3. From the multiplex PCR reads, TCRdb called clonotypes with MiXCR, one entry per CDR3 protein. In the table there are under 450,000 distinct CDR3 sequences, more than 15% of which are singletons. Material for sequencing was blood. These receptors all stem from a woman between 18 and 29 years old with Graves' hyperthyroidism.

In its sample, this clonotype was seen once. This may stem from a read error, because a much larger clone lies one nucleotide away. The gene calls are TRBV11-1 and TRBJ2-2; D is unresolved. CDR3 size: 14 residues. Germline V gene lookup returns CDR1 SGHAT and CDR2 FQDESV (reference sequence). V was shortened by 11 bases and J by 3 bases, with 16 bases between the two germline ends. The CDR3 DNA sequence: TGTGCCGGCACTCCCGGGTCTCACACCGGGGAGCTGTTTTTT. This encodes CAGTPGSHTGELFF.

The gene calls are TRBV20-1 and TRBJ2-3, with 7 bases aligning to TRBD1. Per germline, CDR1 DFQATT and CDR2 SNEGSKA (reference sequence). V trimming: 0 bases; J trimming: 3 bases; junction bases outside the gene matches: 6. The CDR3 spans 15 residues. CDR3 coding DNA: TGCAGTGCTAGAGATCAGAGACAGGGAACAGATACGCAGTATTTT. Protein product: CSARDQRQGTDTQYF.

At least ten counts were recorded for this clonotype. V usage is TRBV6-1 and J usage is TRBJ2-7; TRBD1 aligns across 9 bases. The V gene end was trimmed by 7 bases and the J gene end by 2 bases; junction bases not matched to a gene: 9. The CDR3 runs to 15 residues. Germline lookup yields CDR1 MNHNS and CDR2 SASEGT. The CDR3 nucleotides read TGTGCCAGCATGAAGCGTGGGACAGGGACCTACGAGCAGTACTTC. Translation: CASMKRGTGTYEQYF.

This clonotype was detected ten times or more. The chain recombines TRBV27 with TRBJ2-1; no definite D call. In germline, CDR1 is MNHEY, CDR2 SMNVEV (reference sequence). The CDR3 loop spans 15 amino acids. With 1 base removed from V and 6 bases from J, the gap between germline ends came to 13 bases. The CDR3 loop reads CASSLLVPDGNEQFF. The CDR3 nucleotides are TGTGCCAGCAGTTTATTAGTCCCCGACGGCAATGAGCAGTTCTTC.

This clonotype was counted many times. The chain joins TRBV12-3 or TRBV12-4 to TRBJ2-7; 8 nucleotides agree with TRBD1. V was pared by 5 bases and J by 4 bases, with 10 bases of the junction left unmatched. This CDR3 has 15 amino acids. This chain's CDR3 is CASSDTGQGAYEQYF. In DNA form, the CDR3 reads TGTGCCAGCAGTGACACAGGGCAGGGGGCATACGAGCAGTACTTC.

This clonotype was recorded a few times. The V gene is TRBV12-3 or TRBV12-4, the J gene TRBJ1-6; the D is unclear. The CDR3 runs to 14 residues. The V and J ends lost 6 bases and 8 bases respectively, with 14 bases between them. Here the CDR3 reads CASRDGPNHSPLHF. The CDR3 DNA reads as TGTGCCAGCAGGGACGGACCGAACCATTCACCCCTCCACTTT.

Worth noting for this clonotype: At one of its ends the junction is not consistent with the germline gene, which may arise from a read error. The rearrangement links TRBV11-1 to TRBJ2-2, with TRBD2 as a possible D gene (5 bases). Germline CDR1 and CDR2: SGHAT and FQDESV (reference sequence). This CDR3 is 16 amino acids long. The CDR3 DNA follows: TGTGCCAGCAGCTCTCCCGGGATCGCGAAAACCGGGGAGCTGTTTTTT. Translating gives CASSSPGIAKTGELFF.

Many counts were recorded for this clonotype. The chain links TRBV5-1 to TRBJ1-1; D unclear. CDR1 is SGHRS and CDR2 is YFSETQ in the germline V gene. This CDR3 has 15 residues. V dropped 1 base and J dropped 1 base, with 11 bases sitting between them. The CDR3 coding sequence is TGCGCCAGCAGCTTGTATGGGAACCCGAACACTGAAGCTTTCTTT. Protein product: CASSLYGNPNTEAFF.

This clonotype showed up many times. This chain joins TRBV5-4 and TRBJ2-1, with 7 positions matching TRBD2. CDR3 length: 16 amino acids. The germline gives CDR1 SGHNT, CDR2 YYREEE (reference sequence). The junction had 8 bases not matched to a gene; V was cut back by 3 bases and J by 2 bases. CDR3 DNA sequence: TGTGCCAGCAGCTCGTCGGCTAGCGGAGCCTACAATGAGCAGTTCTTC. It specifies CASSSSASGAYNEQFF.

This clonotype came up a few times. The rearrangement uses TRBV10-3 and TRBJ2-6; D remains unclear. The CDR3 has 16 amino acids. V was cut by 4 bases and J by 6 bases, with 16 bases left in between. The V gene's germline CDR1 is ENHRY and CDR2 SYGVKD. As DNA, the CDR3 is TGTGCCATCAGTGGTAGGACGGCCCTAGAGGCCAACGTCCTGACTTTC. Protein sequence: CAISGRTALEANVLTF.

Worth noting for this clonotype: Its ends do not fully match the called genes, so a read error is possible. Written as DNA, the CDR3 is TGTGCCAGCAGCTATCGCGACGGGGGATGGAGTGGAAACACCGTATATTTT. Amino acid sequence: CASSYRDGGWSGNTVYF. The rearrangement links TRBV12-3 or TRBV12-4 to TRBJ1-3; D possibly corresponds to TRBD1 (5 bases). CDR3 length: 17 amino acids.

This chain uses TRBV12-3 or TRBV12-4 with TRBJ1-3; possibly TRBD1 for D (5 bases). The CDR3 contains 14 residues. Trimming took off 5 bases at V and 3 bases at J, with 11 bases between the two ends. The CDR3 sequence: CASSPTGFGNTIYF. DNA of the CDR3: TGTGCCAGCAGTCCTACAGGATTTGGAAACACCATATATTTT.

Worth noting for this clonotype: This may be a read error, as it is one base from a much larger clone. The chain couples TRBV20-1 to TRBJ2-7; D is unresolved. Between the trimmed V and J ends, which lost 2 bases and 3 bases, there was a span of 11 bases. There are 13 residues in the CDR3. Germline V CDR1 and CDR2: DFQATT, SNEGSKA (reference sequence). The DNA for the CDR3 is TGCAGTGCTAGACTAACAGACAACTACGAGCAGTACTTC. It is translated as CSARLTDNYEQYF.

This clonotype was picked up many times. V is TRBV7-8 and J is TRBJ2-3; D might be TRBD2 (5 bases). Germline V lookup: CDR1 SGHVS, CDR2 FQNEAQ. The length of the CDR3 is 15 residues. Between the trimmed V and J ends, which lost 2 bases and 4 bases, there was a span of 13 bases. CDR3 DNA sequence: TGTGCCAGCAGCTTACGGTCGGGAAAACCAGATACGCAGTATTTT. Protein product: CASSLRSGKPDTQYF.

This clonotype was seen a few times. The chain carries TRBV25-1 and TRBJ2-3; 9 bases map to TRBD1. CDR1 and CDR2 (germline): MGHDK, SYGVNS. CDR3 size: 16 residues. The trim removed 3 bases at V and 2 bases at J, leaving 6 bases unmatched. CDR3 in DNA: TGTGCCAGCAGTGAGGGACAGGGAATTTCCACAGATACGCAGTATTTT. Translating gives CASSEGQGISTDTQYF.

This clonotype appeared many times. The V and J genes are TRBV18 and TRBJ1-5; 9 bases match TRBD1. The ends lost 2 bases at V and 7 bases at J; junction bases unmatched: 9. CDR1 is KGHSH and CDR2 is LQKENI in the germline V gene. The CDR3 loop spans 16 amino acids. CDR3 sequence: CASSPTGGGGKQPQHF. In nucleotides, the CDR3 is TGTGCCAGCTCACCAACAGGGGGCGGGGGAAAACAGCCCCAGCATTTT. The full variable domain, completed using reference TRBV18 and TRBJ1-5, is NAGVMQNPRHLVRRRGQEARLRCSPMKGHSHVYWYRQLPEEGLKFMVYLQKENIIDESGMPKERFSAEFPKEGPSILRIQQVVRGDSAAYFCASSPTGGGGKQPQHFGDGTRLSIL.